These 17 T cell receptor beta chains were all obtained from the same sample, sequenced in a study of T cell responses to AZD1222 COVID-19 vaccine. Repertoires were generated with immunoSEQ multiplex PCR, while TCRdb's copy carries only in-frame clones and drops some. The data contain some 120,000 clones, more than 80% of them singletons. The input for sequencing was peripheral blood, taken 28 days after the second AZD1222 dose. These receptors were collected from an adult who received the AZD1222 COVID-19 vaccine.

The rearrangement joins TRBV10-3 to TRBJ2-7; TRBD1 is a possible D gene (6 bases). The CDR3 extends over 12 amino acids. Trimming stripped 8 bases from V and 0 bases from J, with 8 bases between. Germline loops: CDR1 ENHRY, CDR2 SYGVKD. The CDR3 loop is CAISGDSYEQYF. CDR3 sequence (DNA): TGTGCCATCTCAGGGGACTCCTACGAGCAGTACTTC.

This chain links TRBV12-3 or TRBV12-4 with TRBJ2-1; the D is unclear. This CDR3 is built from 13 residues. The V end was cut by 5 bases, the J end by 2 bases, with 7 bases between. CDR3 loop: CASSPSPYNEQFF. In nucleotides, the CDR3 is TGTGCCAGCAGTCCCTCCCCCTACAATGAGCAGTTCTTC.

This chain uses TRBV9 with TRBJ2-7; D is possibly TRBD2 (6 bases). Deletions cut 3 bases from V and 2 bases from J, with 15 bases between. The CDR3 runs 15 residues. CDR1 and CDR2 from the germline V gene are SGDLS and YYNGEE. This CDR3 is CASSDGGGNTYEQYF. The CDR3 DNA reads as TGTGCCAGCAGCGACGGAGGAGGGAATACCTACGAGCAGTACTTC.

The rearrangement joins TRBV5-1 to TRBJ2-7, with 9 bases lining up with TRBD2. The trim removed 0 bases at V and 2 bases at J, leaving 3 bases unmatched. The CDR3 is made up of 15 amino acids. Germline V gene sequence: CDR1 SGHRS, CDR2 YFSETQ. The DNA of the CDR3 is TGCGCCAGCAGCTTGGTTAGCGGGGGAACCTACGAGCAGTACTTC. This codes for CASSLVSGGTYEQYF.

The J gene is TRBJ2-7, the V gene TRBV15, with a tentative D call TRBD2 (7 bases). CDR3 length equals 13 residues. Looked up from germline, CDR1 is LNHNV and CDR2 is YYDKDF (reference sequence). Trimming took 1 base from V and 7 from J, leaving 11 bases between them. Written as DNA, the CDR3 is TGTGCCACCAGCAGAGGCGGGGGCCTGGAGCAGTACTTC. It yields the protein CATSRGGGLEQYF.

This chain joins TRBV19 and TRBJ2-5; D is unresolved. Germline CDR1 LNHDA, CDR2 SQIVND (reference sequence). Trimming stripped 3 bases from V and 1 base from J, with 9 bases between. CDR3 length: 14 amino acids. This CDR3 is CASSIGPTQETQYF. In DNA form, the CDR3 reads TGTGCCAGTAGTATTGGGCCGACCCAAGAGACCCAGTACTTC.

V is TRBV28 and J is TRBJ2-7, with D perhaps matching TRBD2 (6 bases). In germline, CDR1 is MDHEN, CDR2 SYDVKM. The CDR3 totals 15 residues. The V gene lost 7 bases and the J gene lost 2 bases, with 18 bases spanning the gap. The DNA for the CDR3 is TGTGCCAGCAAGATTCCGGGCTGGGGGGCCTACGAGCAGTACTTC. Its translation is CASKIPGWGAYEQYF.

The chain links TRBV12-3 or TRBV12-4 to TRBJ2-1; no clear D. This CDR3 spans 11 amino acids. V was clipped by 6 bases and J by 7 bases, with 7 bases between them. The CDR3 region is CASRETNEQFF. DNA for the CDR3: TGTGCCAGCAGGGAGACTAATGAGCAGTTCTTC.

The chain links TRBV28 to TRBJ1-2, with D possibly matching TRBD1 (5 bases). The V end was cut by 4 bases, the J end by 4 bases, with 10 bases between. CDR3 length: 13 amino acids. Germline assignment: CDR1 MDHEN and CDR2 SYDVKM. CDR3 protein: CASSSGKSYGYTF. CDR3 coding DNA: TGTGCCAGCAGTTCAGGGAAATCCTATGGCTACACCTTC.

As DNA, the CDR3 is TGTGCCGGGCAAGTCCGTTGGGAAAACTATGGCTACACCTTC. Amino acid sequence: CAGQVRWENYGYTF. This sequence joins TRBV7-9 and TRBJ1-2; D unresolved. The length of the CDR3 is 14 residues. V was clipped by 11 bases and J by 2 bases, with 18 bases between them. Germline CDR1 reads SEHNR; CDR2 reads FQNEAQ (reference sequence).

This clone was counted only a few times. CDR3 bases: TGTGCCAGCTCACCACCTGCAGGGGGCTTGTACGAGCAGTACTTC. Protein sequence: CASSPPAGGLYEQYF. The chain employs TRBV18 and TRBJ2-7; TRBD1 aligns across 8 bases. CDR3 length: 15 amino acids. From germline, CDR1 is KGHSH and CDR2 LQKENI. V trimming: 0 bases; J trimming: 4 bases; junction bases outside the gene matches: 5.

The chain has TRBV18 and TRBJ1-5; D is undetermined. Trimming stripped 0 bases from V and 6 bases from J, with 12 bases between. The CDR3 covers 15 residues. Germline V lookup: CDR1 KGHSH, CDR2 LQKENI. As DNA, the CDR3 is TGTGCCAGCTCACCACCGGGTGGCACAATTCAGCCCCAGCATTTT. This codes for CASSPPGGTIQPQHF. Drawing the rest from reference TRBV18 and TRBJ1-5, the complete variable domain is NAGVMQNPRHLVRRRGQEARLRCSPMKGHSHVYWYRQLPEEGLKFMVYLQKENIIDESGMPKERFSAEFPKEGPSILRIQQVVRGDSAAYFCASSPPGGTIQPQHFGDGTRLSIL.

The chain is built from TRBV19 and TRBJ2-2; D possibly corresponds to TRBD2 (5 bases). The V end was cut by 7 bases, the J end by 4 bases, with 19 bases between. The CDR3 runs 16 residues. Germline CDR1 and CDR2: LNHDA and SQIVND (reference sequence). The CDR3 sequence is CASTPPLGVGTGELFF. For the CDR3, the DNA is TGTGCCAGTACCCCCCCGCTCGGGGTTGGCACCGGGGAGCTGTTTTTT.

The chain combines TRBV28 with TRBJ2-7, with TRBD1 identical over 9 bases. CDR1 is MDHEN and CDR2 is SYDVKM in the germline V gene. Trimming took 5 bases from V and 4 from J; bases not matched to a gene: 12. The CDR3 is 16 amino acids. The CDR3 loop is CASSLILGTGSYEQYF. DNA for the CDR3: TGTGCCAGCAGTCTAATCCTCGGGACAGGGAGTTACGAGCAGTACTTC.

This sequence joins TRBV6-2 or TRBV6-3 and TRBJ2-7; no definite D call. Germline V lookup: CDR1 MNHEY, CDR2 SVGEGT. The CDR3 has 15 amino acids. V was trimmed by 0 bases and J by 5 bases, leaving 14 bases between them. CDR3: CASSYSSTRPNEQYF. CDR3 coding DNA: TGTGCCAGCAGTTACTCGAGTACTCGTCCCAACGAGCAGTACTTC.

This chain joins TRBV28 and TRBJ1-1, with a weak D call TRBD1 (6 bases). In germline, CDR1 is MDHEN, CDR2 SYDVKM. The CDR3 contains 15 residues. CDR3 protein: CASGQNPTGLTEAFF. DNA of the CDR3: TGTGCGTCGGGGCAGAACCCTACAGGGCTCACTGAAGCTTTCTTT.

CDR3: CASSPLSVGQPQHF. CDR3 DNA sequence: TGTGCCAGCTCACCCCTTTCTGTGGGGCAGCCCCAGCATTTT. This chain connects TRBV18 to TRBJ1-5; D not certain. Germline V gene data show CDR1 as KGHSH and CDR2 as LQKENI. V was pared by 3 bases and J by 7 bases, with 13 bases between. There are 14 residues in the CDR3.